This T cell receptor beta chain originates from a study of cytomegalovirus exposure and HLA in healthy donors. Study overall: Approximately 190 million T cells yielded approximately 110 million unique TCR beta sequences in earlier analysis. Regarding the study as a whole: In an earlier analysis, in some 500 donors, most V segments appeared productive either ~90% or ~30% of the time. Most TCR sequences were uncommon, yet certain public TCRs appeared in many donors.

A word on this clone: Its antigen is still unknown.

The CDR3 consists of 13 residues. V shed 0 bases and J 7 bases; nucleotides not matched to a gene: 3. Per the germline V gene, CDR1 is SGHDT and CDR2 is YYEEEE. PCR was performed using 60 Vbeta and 13 Jbeta primers. Clones were read by immunoSEQ multiplex PCR, and TCRdb kept only the in-frame ones, dropping some. The sample holds about 180,000 clones, 75% to 85% seen once. Sequencing was performed on PBMCs. The chain recombines TRBV5-6 with TRBJ1-2; 7 bases fit TRBD1. The clonotype was recovered from a girl aged 2 to 10 in good health and CMV-seropositive. The CDR3 loop reads CASSLARGSGYTF. DNA for the CDR3: TGTGCCAGCAGCTTGGCCAGGGGGTCTGGCTACACCTTC.